The 17 T cell receptor beta chains listed next were all sequenced from one sample in a study of response to subunit inactivated influenza vaccine. TCRdb reprocessed the RT-PCR reads with MiXCR, giving one entry per CDR3 protein. Here the sample spans roughly 780,000 distinct CDR3 sequences, less than 20% being singletons. The input for sequencing was PBMCs from blood, taken about 5 days after vaccination. The receptors shown here come from a man over 45 who received an inactivated influenza vaccine.

The chain recombines TRBV28 with TRBJ2-7; D remains unclear. CDR1 and CDR2 (germline): MDHEN, SYDVKM. Trimming pared 1 base from V and 3 bases from J, leaving 10 bases between. CDR3 length equals 14 residues. Written as DNA, the CDR3 is TGTGCCAGCAGTTTATATGGCAGGTTCTACGAGCAGTACTTC. Translating gives CASSLYGRFYEQYF.

V gene TRBV10-3 combines with J gene TRBJ2-3; tentatively, D is TRBD1 (6 bases). In germline, CDR1 is ENHRY, CDR2 SYGVKD. Trimming left V 0 bases short and J 1 base short, with 11 bases between. The CDR3 has 16 residues. In DNA, the CDR3 is TGTGCCATCAGTGAGTCGGGGCAGGGGCGCACAGATACGCAGTATTTT. Encoded protein: CAISESGQGRTDTQYF.

This clonotype turned up a few times. The chain carries TRBV20-1 and TRBJ2-7; tentatively, D is TRBD1 (6 bases). This CDR3 spans 15 amino acids. The germline V gene encodes CDR1 DFQATT and CDR2 SNEGSKA (reference sequence). V lost 3 bases, J lost 0 bases, and 15 bases lay in between. CDR3 in amino acids: CSASRTGQASYEQYF. The CDR3 DNA reads TGCAGTGCTAGCCGAACGGGACAAGCCTCCTACGAGCAGTACTTC.

This clonotype was recorded at least ten times. The chain joins TRBV20-1 to TRBJ1-6; 9 nucleotides line up with TRBD1. V lost 2 bases to trimming and J lost 7 bases; unmatched junction nucleotides: 3. CDR1 and CDR2 from the germline V gene are DFQATT and SNEGSKA (reference sequence). The CDR3 has 14 residues. CDR3 DNA: TGCAGTGCTAGACCCGGACAGGGGAATTCACCCCTCCACTTT. Its translation: CSARPGQGNSPLHF.

This clonotype turned up a few times. The chain carries TRBV25-1 and TRBJ2-2, with 8 positions matching TRBD2. Looked up from germline, CDR1 is MGHDK and CDR2 is SYGVNS. This CDR3 contains 17 residues. V lost 4 bases and J lost 4; bases outside the gene matches: 11. DNA for the CDR3: TGTGCCAGCAGTGGCTCCATGGTAGCGGGACCCACCGGGGAGCTGTTTTTT. Its translation is CASSGSMVAGPTGELFF.

This clonotype occurred once. J is TRBJ1-1 and V is TRBV29-1; the match to TRBD1 covers 9 bases. Germline CDR1 SQVTM, CDR2 ANQGSEA. The CDR3 runs 11 residues. J was trimmed by 4 bases and V by 7 bases; bases with no gene match: 1. CDR3 sequence: CSGTGATEAFF. Here the CDR3 DNA reads TGCAGCGGGACAGGGGCCACTGAAGCTTTCTTT.

The chain has TRBV14 and TRBJ2-3; TRBD2 matches at 10 bases. This CDR3 contains 14 residues. From germline, CDR1 is SGHDN and CDR2 FVKESK. V lost 2 bases, J lost 8 bases, and 4 bases stayed unmatched. The CDR3 DNA reads TGTGCCAGCAGCCAAATAGCGGGAGGCCTTACGCAGTATTTT. This codes for CASSQIAGGLTQYF.

This clonotype was seen more than once but under ten times. The chain is built from TRBV4-1 and TRBJ1-6, with TRBD1 matching over 9 bases. The V gene's germline CDR1 is MGHRA and CDR2 YSYEKL. Losses at the gene ends were 3 bases for V and 10 bases for J; bases not matched to a gene: 10. This CDR3 region has 16 residues. This CDR3 is CASSQIPGQGRSPLHF. The CDR3 coding sequence is TGCGCCAGCAGCCAGATTCCCGGACAGGGGAGGTCACCCCTCCACTTT.

This clonotype came up a few times. This chain links TRBV5-1 with TRBJ2-3; 13 bases map to TRBD2. CDR3 length equals 16 residues. CDR1 and CDR2 from the germline V gene are SGHRS and YFSETQ. J gave up 9 bases and V 4 bases, and 11 bases lay outside the gene matches. In DNA form, the CDR3 reads TGCGCCAGCAGCCCGGGTGGCACTAGCGGGAGGGGCACGCAGTATTTT. The encoded protein is CASSPGGTSGRGTQYF.

This clonotype was counted between two and nine times. This rearrangement joins TRBV20-1 to TRBJ2-3, with 8 positions matching TRBD2. With V trimmed by 3 bases and J by 2 bases, 10 bases remained unmatched. CDR3 length: 16 residues. CDR1 is DFQATT and CDR2 is SNEGSKA in the germline V gene (reference sequence). CDR3 nucleotides: TGCAGTGCTAGCGAGCCCTCGGGACTAGTCACAGATACGCAGTATTTT. Translating gives CSASEPSGLVTDTQYF.

This clonotype has ten or more counts. V is TRBV7-2 and J is TRBJ1-4; a possible D gene is TRBD1 (5 bases). This CDR3 contains 15 residues. Germline V lookup: CDR1 SGHTA, CDR2 FQGNSA. Trimming took 2 bases from V and 3 from J, leaving 10 bases between them. The CDR3 region has the DNA TGTGCCAGCAGCTTATGGGGGGGGGCTAATGAAAAACTGTTTTTT. Amino acids: CASSLWGGANEKLFF. Based on the CDR3 plus reference TRBV7-2 and TRBJ1-4, the full variable domain is GAGVSQSPSNKVTEKGKDVELRCDPISGHTALYWYRQSLGQGLEFLIYFQGNSAPDKSGLPSDRFSAERTGGSVSTLTIQRTQQEDSAVYLCASSLWGGANEKLFFGSGTQLSVL.

This clonotype was detected only a few times. The CDR3 reads CASSPRWGTSYNEQFF. As DNA, the CDR3 is TGTGCCAGCAGCCCGCGATGGGGGACTTCCTACAATGAGCAGTTCTTC. The chain couples TRBV7-2 to TRBJ2-1; D may be TRBD2 (6 bases). V lost 5 bases, J lost 1 base, and 15 bases lay in between. CDR1 and CDR2 from the germline V gene are SGHTA and FQGNSA. The CDR3 contains 16 residues.

This clonotype was picked up a small number of times. The CDR3 DNA follows: TGTGCCAGCAGTTTGGGGCAGGGCCTCTTCTATGGCTACACCTTC. This encodes CASSLGQGLFYGYTF. The J gene is TRBJ1-2, the V gene TRBV12-3 or TRBV12-4; perhaps TRBD1 as D (5 bases). The CDR3 covers 15 residues. Trimming cost V 3 bases and J 4 bases, with 15 bases left between them.

This rearrangement joins TRBV20-1 to TRBJ1-5; 10 positions match TRBD1. Germline V gene sequence: CDR1 DFQATT, CDR2 SNEGSKA (reference sequence). This CDR3 has 14 amino acids. J lost 1 base, V lost 3 bases, and 0 bases had no gene match. CDR3 residues: CSARGQGSNQPQHF. DNA of the CDR3: TGCAGTGCTAGGGGACAGGGGAGCAATCAGCCCCAGCATTTT.

This rearrangement joins TRBV5-1 to TRBJ2-5, with D possibly matching TRBD1 (6 bases). CDR1 and CDR2 (germline): SGHRS, YFSETQ. Between the trimmed V and J ends, which lost 5 bases and 5 bases, there was a span of 13 bases. The CDR3 has 13 amino acids. CDR3 coding DNA: TGCGCCAGCAGATTCGGACAGACCGAGACCCAGTACTTC. It encodes CASRFGQTETQYF.

This clonotype was detected a few times. The CDR3 sequence: CASSLGIEAFF. The DNA of the CDR3 is TGTGCCAGCAGCTTGGGGATTGAAGCTTTCTTT. The chain joins TRBV5-6 to TRBJ1-1, with D uncertain. The CDR3 totals 11 residues. The V and J ends lost 0 bases and 7 bases respectively, with 4 bases between them. Per germline, CDR1 SGHDT and CDR2 YYEEEE.

This chain links TRBV28 with TRBJ2-2; D gene unclear. The CDR3 is made up of 15 amino acids. CDR1 MDHEN and CDR2 SYDVKM come from the germline V gene. The ends were cut back, 3 bases at V and 4 bases at J, with 12 bases in the middle. The CDR3: CASSFIDALTGELFF. In DNA, the CDR3 is TGTGCCAGCAGTTTCATAGATGCCCTCACCGGGGAGCTGTTTTTT.